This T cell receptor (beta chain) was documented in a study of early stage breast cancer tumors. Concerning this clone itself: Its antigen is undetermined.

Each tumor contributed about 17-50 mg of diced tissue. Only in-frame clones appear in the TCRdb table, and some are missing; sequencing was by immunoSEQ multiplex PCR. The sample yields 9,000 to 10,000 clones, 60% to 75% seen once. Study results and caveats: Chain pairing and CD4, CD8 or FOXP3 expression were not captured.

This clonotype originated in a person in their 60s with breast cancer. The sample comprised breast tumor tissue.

The CDR3 is CASSFPVSGANVLTF. In nucleotides, the CDR3 is TGTGCCAGCAGCTTTCCAGTCTCTGGGGCCAACGTCCTGACTTTC. The chain uses TRBV5-4 and TRBJ2-6; no definite D call. CDR1 and CDR2 from the germline V gene are SGHNT and YYREEE (reference sequence). CDR3 length equals 15 residues. The germline V and J ends were trimmed by 2 bases and 0 bases, with 6 bases remaining between them.